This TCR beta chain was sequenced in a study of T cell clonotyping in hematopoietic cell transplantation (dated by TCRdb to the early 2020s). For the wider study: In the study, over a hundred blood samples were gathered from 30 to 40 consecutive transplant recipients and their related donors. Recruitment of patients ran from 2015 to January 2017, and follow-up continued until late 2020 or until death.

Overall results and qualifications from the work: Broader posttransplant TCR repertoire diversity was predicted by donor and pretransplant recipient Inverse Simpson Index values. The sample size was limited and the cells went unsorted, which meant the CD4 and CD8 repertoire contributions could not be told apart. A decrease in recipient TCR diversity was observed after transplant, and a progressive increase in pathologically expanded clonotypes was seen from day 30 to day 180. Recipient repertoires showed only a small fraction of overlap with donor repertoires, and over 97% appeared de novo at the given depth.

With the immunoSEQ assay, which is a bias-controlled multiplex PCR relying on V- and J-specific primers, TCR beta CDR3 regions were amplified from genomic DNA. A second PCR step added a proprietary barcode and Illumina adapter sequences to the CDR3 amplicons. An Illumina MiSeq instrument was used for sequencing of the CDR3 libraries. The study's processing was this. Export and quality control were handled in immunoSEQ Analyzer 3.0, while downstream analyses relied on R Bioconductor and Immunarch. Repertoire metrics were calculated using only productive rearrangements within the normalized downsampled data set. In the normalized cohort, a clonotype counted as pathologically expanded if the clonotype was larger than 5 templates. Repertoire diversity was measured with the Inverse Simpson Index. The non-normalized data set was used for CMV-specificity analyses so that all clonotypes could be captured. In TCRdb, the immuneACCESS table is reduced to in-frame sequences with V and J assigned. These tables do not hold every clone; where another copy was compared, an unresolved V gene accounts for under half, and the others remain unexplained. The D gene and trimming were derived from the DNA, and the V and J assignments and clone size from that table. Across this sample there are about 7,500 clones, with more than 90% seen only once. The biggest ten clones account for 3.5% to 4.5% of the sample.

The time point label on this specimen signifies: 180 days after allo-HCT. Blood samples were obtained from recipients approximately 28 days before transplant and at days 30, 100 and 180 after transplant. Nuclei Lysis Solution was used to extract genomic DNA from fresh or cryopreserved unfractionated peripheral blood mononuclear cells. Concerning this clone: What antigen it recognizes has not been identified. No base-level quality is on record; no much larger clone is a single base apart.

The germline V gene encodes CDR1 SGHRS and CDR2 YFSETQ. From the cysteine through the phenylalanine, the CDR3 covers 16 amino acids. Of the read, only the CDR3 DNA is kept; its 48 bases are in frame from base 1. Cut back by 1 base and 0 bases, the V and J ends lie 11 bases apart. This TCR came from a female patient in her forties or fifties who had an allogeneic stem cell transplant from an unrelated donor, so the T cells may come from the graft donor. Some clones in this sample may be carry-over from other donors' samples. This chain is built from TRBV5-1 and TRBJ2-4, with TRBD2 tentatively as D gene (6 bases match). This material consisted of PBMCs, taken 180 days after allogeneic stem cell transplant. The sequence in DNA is TGCGCCAGCAGCTTGTTGCAGGGAGGAGCCAAAAACATTCAGTACTTC. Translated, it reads CASSLLQGGAKNIQYF.